This TCR beta chain was sequenced during a study of blood T cells in healthy people across ages. Overall study findings and caveats: Because sorting was not performed, PBMCs prevented conclusive naive versus antigen-experienced comparison. As age increased, TCR beta diversity per million T cells fell in a roughly linear fashion.

Primed by a sample-barcoded 5' primer and a J-beta primer mix, a second PCR proceeded for about 6 to 12 cycles. TCRdb processed the 5' RACE reads anew with MiXCR; each CDR3 protein has one entry. The sample consists of roughly 900,000 distinct CDR3 sequences, 25% to 30% of them appearing once. On this clonotype: Its antigen is not known.

The CDR3 has 12 residues. Trimming left V 6 bases short and J 7 bases short, with 10 bases between. Germline CDR1 is SNHLY and CDR2 is FYNNEI. Per sample, a minimum of 6.5 million PBMCs were isolated. The TCR comes from a woman at least 80 years old in good health. The chain employs TRBV2 and TRBJ2-1, with unresolved D. The specimen was blood. The CDR3 region is CASSVNRNEQFF. Written as DNA, the CDR3 is TGTGCCAGCAGCGTGAACCGGAATGAGCAGTTCTTC.